This T cell receptor beta chain was captured by sequencing in a study of blood T cell repertoires in COVID-19. Method: immunoSEQ multiplex PCR; TCRdb's copy keeps in-frame clones and lacks some. In the table there are 98,000 or so clones, around 90% of which are singletons. J gave up 3 bases and V 3 bases, and 5 bases lay outside the gene matches. The germline gives CDR1 LGHNA, CDR2 YNFKEQ. This CDR3 comprises 15 residues. This chain uses TRBV4-2 with TRBJ1-5; 7 bases line up with TRBD1. Sequencing used peripheral blood. The TCR comes from a human donor in a cohort sampled during active COVID-19. CDR3 bases: TGTGCCAGCAGCCACCGACAGGGTCCCAATCAGCCCCAGCATTTT. Encoded protein: CASSHRQGPNQPQHF.